The sequence of this T cell receptor beta chain was determined in a study of blood T cell repertoires in COVID-19. The CDR3 runs to 15 residues. In germline, CDR1 is LNHDA, CDR2 SQIVND (reference sequence). V was clipped by 7 bases and J by 0 bases, with 13 bases between them. Measured with immunoSEQ multiplex PCR; TCRdb has only the in-frame clones, and not every one. The repertoire holds 150,000 to 200,000 clones, with 80% as singletons. The sequenced sample was PBMCs or T cells enriched from blood (not recorded which). The receptor's source is a man between 60 and 70 years old who had been exposed to COVID-19. J is TRBJ2-1 and V is TRBV19; D perhaps matches TRBD2 (6 bases). The CDR3 sequence: CASITSLGSYNEQFF. The CDR3 nucleotides are TGTGCCAGTATTACTAGCTTGGGCTCCTACAATGAGCAGTTCTTC.